The rows below give T cell receptor beta chains drawn from one sample of a study of cytomegalovirus exposure and HLA in healthy donors. The repertoire was sequenced with immunoSEQ multiplex PCR; TCRdb's copy has only in-frame clones and lacks some. The table records 90,000 to 150,000 clones, more than 65% of them present only once. Material: PBMCs. These receptors came from a man between 40 and 49 years old in good health and CMV-seropositive. Each CDR3 is given with its conserved first and last residue. A D gene is named only where the DNA matches it firmly. Part of the rows lack a size; the others show once, few, many or a class for expanded clones.

>.|TRBJ2-5|TRBV6-5|.|14
TGTGCCAGCAGTTACATAGGGGGAGGGGAGACCCAGTACTTC
CASSYIGGGETQYF
>.|TRBJ1-4|TRBV4-3|.|16
TGCGCCAGCAGCCTCTCCAGCCAGGGTGGGAATGAAAAACTGTTTTTT
CASSLSSQGGNEKLFF
>.|TRBJ2-3|TRBV11-1|.|17
TGTGCCAGCAGACAATATGGGGGCCGTCAGACTAGCGATACGCAGTATTTT
CASRQYGGRQTSDTQYF
>.|TRBJ2-2|TRBV2|TRBD2|15
TGTGCCAGCGGTAGTAGCGGGCTTTACACCGGGGAGCTGTTTTTT
CASGSSGLYTGELFF
>.|TRBJ1-2|TRBV7-9|.|13
TGTGCCAGCACCCCGCGGATGGGCTATGGCTACACCTTC
CASTPRMGYGYTF
>once|TRBJ2-3|TRBV7-2|.|13
TGTGCCAGCAGCTTACGGGGGTCAGATACGCAGTATTTT
CASSLRGSDTQYF
>.|TRBJ2-4|TRBV30|TRBD2|18
TGTGCCTGGAGACCGGGACTAGGCGCGGCGGCTGCCAAAAACATTCAGTACTTC
CAWRPGLGAAAAKNIQYF
>.|TRBJ2-7|TRBV21-1|.|15
TGTGCCAGCAGCAAAATCGGCGGCAGCCCCTACGAGCAGTACTTC
CASSKIGGSPYEQYF
>.|TRBJ1-5|TRBV10-1|.|13
TGCGCCAGCAGTGAGGGCAGAAATCAGCCCCAGCATTTT
CASSEGRNQPQHF
>.|TRBJ2-7|TRBV5-3|.|15
TGTGCCAGAAGCTTGGAGCGGGACACCTCCTACGAGCAGTACTTC
CARSLERDTSYEQYF
>once|TRBJ1-5|TRBV6-5|.|15
TGTGCCAGCAGTTACTCCCTCTTCAGCAATCAGCCCCAGCATTTT
CASSYSLFSNQPQHF
>.|TRBJ1-1|TRBV6-1|.|17
TGTGCCAGCAGTGAGAGGGGGGGCTGGGCTAGGGGTATTGAAGCTTTCTTT
CASSERGGWARGIEAFF
>.|TRBJ2-1|TRBV5-1|.|15
TGCGCCAGCAGCTTACGCGGGGCCTCCTACAATGAGCAGTTCTTC
CASSLRGASYNEQFF
>few|TRBJ1-1|TRBV6-1|TRBD1|13
TGTGCCAGCAGTGGGTCAGGGGGCACTGAAGCTTTCTTT
CASSGSGGTEAFF
>.|TRBJ2-5|TRBV2|.|16
TGTGCCAGCAGTGAAGCGACAGGATCGCTCCAAGAGACCCAGTACTTC
CASSEATGSLQETQYF
>.|TRBJ2-3|TRBV15|.|16
TGTGCCACCAGCAGGCGGGCTAGAGCTAGCACAGATACGCAGTATTTT
CATSRRARASTDTQYF
>.|TRBJ1-1|TRBV28|.|15
TGTGCCAGCAGTTTATTGGGGGAGGATAGCACTGAAGCTTTCTTT
CASSLLGEDSTEAFF
>.|TRBJ2-2|TRBV25-1|TRBD2|16
TGTGCCAGCAGTACTCCGAGCGGGGGGGATACCGGGGAGCTGTTTTTT
CASSTPSGGDTGELFF
>few|TRBJ1-2|TRBV19|.|15
TGTGCCAGTAGTTTCTTAGGACAGAGTGAAAGAAACTACACCTTC
CASSFLGQSERNYTF
>.|TRBJ2-1|TRBV5-1|.|13
TGCGCCAGCAGCTTGGGCAGCTACAATGAGCAGTTCTTC
CASSLGSYNEQFF
>.|TRBJ2-7|TRBV5-1|TRBD1|16
TGCGCCAGCAGCCCCAGGACAGGGGGTGCATACTACGAGCAGTACTTC
CASSPRTGGAYYEQYF
>.|TRBJ1-1|TRBV9|TRBD1|14
TGTGCCAGCAGCGCCAGACGACAGGGTGGCTTCGCTTTCTTT
CASSARRQGGFAFF
>.|TRBJ1-5|TRBV29-1|.|14
TGCAGCGTTGGTGGGCCTCAAGTCGGTCAGCCCCAGCATTTT
CSVGGPQVGQPQHF
>.|TRBJ2-7|TRBV7-2|TRBD1|14
TGTGCCAGCAGACTAGGACAGGGGGCCTACGAGCAGTACTTC
CASRLGQGAYEQYF
>.|TRBJ1-4|TRBV28|.|16
TGTGCCAGCAGTACTCGGCGGAAAGCAACTAATGAAAAACTGTTTTTT
CASSTRRKATNEKLFF
>.|TRBJ2-7|TRBV18|.|13
TGTGCCAGCTCACATACCGCAGGATACGAGCAGTACTTC
CASSHTAGYEQYF
>.|TRBJ1-3|TRBV5-6|.|15
TGTGCCAGCAGCTTTAGTCCGAGCTCTGGAAACACCATATATTTT
CASSFSPSSGNTIYF
>.|TRBJ2-7|TRBV19|TRBD1|14
TGTGCCAGTAGTATTCGGACAGGGCTCGACGAGCAGTACTTC
CASSIRTGLDEQYF
>.|TRBJ1-6|TRBV6-1|TRBD1|18
TGTGCCAGCAGTGCCTCTTGGCTCAGGGGGACATATAATTCACCCCTCCACTTT
CASSASWLRGTYNSPLHF
>.|TRBJ2-1|TRBV5-4|TRBD2|14
TGTGCCAGCAGTTCGGGGGGGCGCCACAATGAGCAGTTCTTC
CASSSGGRHNEQFF
>.|TRBJ1-4|TRBV4-1|TRBD1|16
TGCGCCAGCAGCCAAGCCCCGGGACAGGGGAATGAAAAACTGTTTTTT
CASSQAPGQGNEKLFF
>.|TRBJ1-1|TRBV14|TRBD1|13
TGTGCCAGCGGGCGGACAGGGGGTGTTGAAGCTTTCTTT
CASGRTGGVEAFF
>.|TRBJ1-1|TRBV27|.|16
TGTGCCAGCATCCTTCTAATGACAGAGGCGAACACTGAAGCTTTCTTT
CASILLMTEANTEAFF
>.|TRBJ2-2|TRBV7-3|TRBD2|14
TGTGCCAGCAGACCTAGCGGGGGCACCGGGGAGCTGTTTTTT
CASRPSGGTGELFF
>.|TRBJ2-3|TRBV6-5|.|12
TGTGCCAGCAGTTACAGTCAGGATACGCAGTATTTT
CASSYSQDTQYF
>few|TRBJ2-7|TRBV6-5|TRBD2|14
TGTGCCAGCAGGGTAGCGGGGCTCTCCTACGAGCAGTACTTC
CASRVAGLSYEQYF
>.|TRBJ2-7|TRBV6-5|.|13
TGTGCCAGCAGCCGACAGCTATCCTACGAGCAGTACTTC
CASSRQLSYEQYF
>once|TRBJ2-2|TRBV5-6|TRBD1|16
TGTGCCAGCAGGCGATACAGGGGGCTGGGCACCGGGGAGCTGTTTTTT
CASRRYRGLGTGELFF
>.|TRBJ1-4|TRBV7-9|.|16
TGTGCCAGCAGCTTATGGCAGGTTTCGGCTAATGAAAAACTGTTTTTT
CASSLWQVSANEKLFF
>.|TRBJ2-7|TRBV7-9|TRBD1|16
TGTTCCAGCAGCCTATTTAGAGGACAGGGTGTTTACGAGCAGTACTTC
CSSSLFRGQGVYEQYF
>.|TRBJ2-5|TRBV5-6|TRBD2|16
TGTGCCAGCAGCATAGGGACTAGCGGGTACCAAGAGACCCAGTACTTC
CASSIGTSGYQETQYF
>.|TRBJ2-3|TRBV6-5|TRBD2|16
TGTGCCAGCAGTTACAGGGCTAGCGGGGGGGCAGATACGCAGTATTTT
CASSYRASGGADTQYF
>.|TRBJ2-2|TRBV9|.|15
TGTGCCAGCAGCGCCTCCCTCCAGAGGAGCAGGGAGCTGTTTTTT
CASSASLQRSRELFF
>.|TRBJ2-7|TRBV4-3|TRBD1|15
TGCGCCAGCAGCCAATTCGGACAGGGTACCTACGAGCAGTACTTC
CASSQFGQGTYEQYF
>.|TRBJ1-5|TRBV28|TRBD1|16
TGTGCCAGCAGCTGGCGGGGACAGTATAGCAATCAGCCCCAGCATTTT
CASSWRGQYSNQPQHF
>.|TRBJ2-7|TRBV29-1|.|12
TGCAGCGTTGAATCGGACATTGACGAGCAGTACTTC
CSVESDIDEQYF
>.|TRBJ2-3|TRBV5-1|TRBD1|16
TGCGCCAGCAGCTTGGGACAGGGGTCTGTGACAGATACGCAGTATTTT
CASSLGQGSVTDTQYF
>.|TRBJ2-2|TRBV2|.|16
TGTGCCAGCAGCAAGAAGGGACAAGTTAACACCGGGGAGCTGTTTTTT
CASSKKGQVNTGELFF
>.|TRBJ1-5|TRBV19|.|14
TGTGCCAGTAGGCCCAGGGCGTTCAATCAGCCCCAGCATTTT
CASRPRAFNQPQHF
>once|TRBJ2-1|TRBV30|TRBD1|15
TGTGCCTGGAGTAGGACAGGAGTCCGGGGCAATGAGCAGTTCTTC
CAWSRTGVRGNEQFF
>.|TRBJ2-2|TRBV7-3|TRBD1|14
TGTGCCAGCAGCCTACAGGGGGCTGTCGGGGAGCTGTTTTTT
CASSLQGAVGELFF
>.|TRBJ2-3|TRBV27|TRBD1|16
TGTGCCAGCAGTTTTCCGCCGGGACAGGGTTCAGATACGCAGTATTTT
CASSFPPGQGSDTQYF
>.|TRBJ2-7|TRBV7-2|TRBD1|14
TGCGCCAGCAGCTTCCGACAGGGGGCAAACGAGCAGTACTTC
CASSFRQGANEQYF
>.|TRBJ2-7|TRBV29-1|TRBD1|15
TGCAGCGTTCTGAAAAGTCAGGGGGCTGCCTACGAGCAGTACTTC
CSVLKSQGAAYEQYF
>few|TRBJ2-7|TRBV7-9|TRBD1|14
TGTGCCAGCAGCATTACTGGACAGGCTGACGAGCAGTACTTC
CASSITGQADEQYF